This entry is about one TCR beta chain. The antigen is undetermined. TCRdb's copy holds only in-frame clones and misses some; the assay was immunoSEQ multiplex PCR. Of around 120,000 clones in the sample, 88% were seen once. The record originates from a study of T cell responses to AZD1222 COVID-19 vaccine. Study-wide findings and caveats: Only a handful of AZD1222 recipients tested seropositive at baseline. Regions 160-218 and 743-854 dominated among vaccine-associated CD4 TCRs spanning spike. Repertoires were sampled only after the peak T cell response. Donors skewed white British and female; clonal diversity was possibly underestimated.

CDR3 length: 13 residues. CDR1 is DFQATT and CDR2 is SNEGSKA in the germline V gene (reference sequence). V gave up 3 bases and J gave up 0 bases, with 8 bases separating them. Here the sequenced sample was peripheral blood, taken on day 0 of MenACWY control vaccination. The rearrangement uses TRBV20-1 and TRBJ1-1; D is ambiguous. This TCR came from an adult in good health. CDR3 in amino acids: CSASSEVNTEAFF. CDR3 DNA sequence: TGCAGTGCTAGTTCGGAAGTGAACACTGAAGCTTTCTTT.